This T cell receptor (beta chain) was found in a study of tumor and adjacent non-tumor tissue in lung cancer. Across the study: The cohort had roughly 11 adenocarcinoma, a couple of squamous cell and 1 small cell patients.

This sample's RNA came from whole unsorted tissue. More than 3 cm separated this lung sample from the edge of the tumor. The library came from three nested PCR rounds adapted from ARM-PCR protocols. TCRdb redid the calling of the multiplex PCR reads with MiXCR, one entry per CDR3 protein. The sample shows about 100,000 distinct CDR3 sequences, 50% to 70% of them seen only once. Regarding the study as a whole: Tumor repertoires had a smaller top 100 clone share than normal lung. Compared with tumor, normal lung showed significantly lower TCR diversity. Tumor TCR diversity, when higher, was linked to shorter survival.

This CDR3 is built from 16 residues. Germline CDR1 and CDR2: MGHRA and YSYEKL. V dropped 0 bases and J dropped 14; count of bases not matched to a gene: 12. Judged by abundance, this clonotype is medium-sized (0.01 to 0.1%). As yet, its antigen is unknown. The sample taken for sequencing was distant non-tumor lung tissue. This receptor was taken from a man aged 25 to 45 with non-small cell lung cancer. The chain carries TRBV4-1 and TRBJ2-1; TRBD2 agrees at 11 bases. The DNA for the CDR3 is TGCGCCAGCAGCCAAGATAATGCTAGCGGGGGGTTTCGGAAGTTCTTC. It yields the protein CASSQDNASGGFRKFF.